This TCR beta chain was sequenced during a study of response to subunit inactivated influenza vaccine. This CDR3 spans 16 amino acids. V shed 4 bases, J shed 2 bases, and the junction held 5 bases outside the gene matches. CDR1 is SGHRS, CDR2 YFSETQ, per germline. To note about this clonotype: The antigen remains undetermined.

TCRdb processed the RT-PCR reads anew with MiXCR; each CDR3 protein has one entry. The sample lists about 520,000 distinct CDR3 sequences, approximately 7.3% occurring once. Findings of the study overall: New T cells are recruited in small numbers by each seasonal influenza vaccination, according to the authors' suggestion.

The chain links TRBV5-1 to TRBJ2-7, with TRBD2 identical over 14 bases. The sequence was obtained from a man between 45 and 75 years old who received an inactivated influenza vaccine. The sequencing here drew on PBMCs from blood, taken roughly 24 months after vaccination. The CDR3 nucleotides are TGCGCCAGCAGCAAGGGACTAGCGGGAGTCCCCTACGAGCAGTACTTC. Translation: CASSKGLAGVPYEQYF.